What follows are 4 T cell receptor beta chains derived from one specimen sequenced in a study of post-analysis software for immune sequencing data. Their cognate antigens are unknown. Every TCR beta cDNA library bore unique molecular identifiers. One entry per CDR3 protein, called by TCRdb with MiXCR from the PCR reads. The repertoire consists of approximately 360,000 distinct CDR3 sequences, with roughly 35% occurring once and the leading ten covering under 15%. Study observations and caveats: Patients showed TRBV5-6, TRBV5-1 and TRBV20-1 among four to six TRBV segments more frequent than in controls.

The sample was blood. These receptors were collected from a girl between 5 and 17 years old with multiple sclerosis.

This clonotype was counted between two and nine times. J is TRBJ2-7 and V is TRBV6-2 or TRBV6-3; unclear D gene. Per germline, CDR1 MNHEY and CDR2 SVGEGT. The CDR3 has 16 amino acids. V was clipped by 2 bases and J by 3 bases, with 17 bases between them. The CDR3 coding sequence is TGTGCCAGCAGTTACGGCATTGGTAGAGTCTACTACGAGCAGTACTTC. Encoded protein: CASSYGIGRVYYEQYF.

This clonotype was seen once. The junction and the germline gene differ at one end; a read error may be behind it. The chain has TRBV7-7 and TRBJ2-5; weak D call: TRBD1 (6 bases). The CDR3 loop spans 15 amino acids. Germline V lookup: CDR1 SSHAT, CDR2 FNYEAQ (reference sequence). CDR3 amino acids: CASSRAGTHQETQYF. DNA of the CDR3: TGTGCTAGCAGCCGGGCCGGGACACACCAAGAGACCCAGTACTTC.

This chain joins TRBV6-1 and TRBJ2-7; tentatively, D is TRBD1 (6 bases). V was trimmed by 1 base and J by 7 bases, leaving 11 bases between them. This CDR3 is built from 13 residues. Per the germline V gene, CDR1 is MNHNS and CDR2 is SASEGT. CDR3 sequence reads: CASSEVGQREQYF. DNA for the CDR3: TGTGCCAGCAGTGAAGTTGGACAGCGTGAGCAGTACTTC.

The chain employs TRBV4-2 and TRBJ2-7; D possibly corresponds to TRBD2 (6 bases). The assigned J gene may be wrong: the sequence end matches TRBJ2-4 better. This CDR3 comprises 14 residues. CDR1 LGHNA and CDR2 YNFKEQ come from the germline V gene. CDR3 in DNA: TGTGCCAGCAGCCAAGACTCCGGGGGAGACATTCAGTACTTC. This sequence encodes CASSQDSGGDIQYF.